These 20 T cell receptor beta chains share one sample of origin, sequenced in a study of glioma-infiltrating T cells. Using RNA template, CDR3s of TCR alpha and beta were amplified with iRepertoire arm-PCR. TCRdb processed the multiplex PCR reads anew with MiXCR; each CDR3 protein has one entry. The data show 4,500 to 7,000 distinct CDR3 sequences, 40% to 45% seen once. Sequenced sample: glioma tissue, nonneoplastic brain tissue, or PBMCs (not recorded which). Source of these receptors: a human donor with low-grade glioma or glioblastoma, undergoing nonglioma brain surgery, or in good health (not recorded which).

Worth noting for this clonotype: This may come from a read error, since a much larger clone is one base off. The chain's CDR3 is CVTSTGSYEQYF. In DNA, the CDR3 is TGTGTCACCAGTACAGGATCCTACGAGCAGTACTTC. The chain couples TRBV24-1 to TRBJ2-7; TRBD1 is a possible D gene (5 bases). This CDR3 is built from 12 residues. Germline-derived CDR1 and CDR2 are KGHDR and SFDVKD.

This chain connects TRBV4-1 to TRBJ1-1; a weak D match, TRBD1 (5 bases). Germline assignment: CDR1 MGHRA and CDR2 YSYEKL. This CDR3 contains 15 residues. The V end lost 2 bases, the J end lost 1 base, and 11 bases lay between the germline ends. Here the CDR3 reads CASSQMTVENTEAFF. DNA for the CDR3: TGCGCCAGCAGCCAAATGACAGTAGAGAACACTGAAGCTTTCTTT.

This clonotype was counted ten times or more. The chain is built from TRBV20-1 and TRBJ2-3, with D tentatively TRBD2 (6 bases). V gave up 6 bases and J gave up 4 bases, with 14 bases separating them. The CDR3 contains 13 residues. Per germline, CDR1 DFQATT and CDR2 SNEGSKA (reference sequence). CDR3 region: CSASGSWADTQYF. CDR3 sequence (DNA): TGCAGTGCCTCCGGGAGTTGGGCAGATACGCAGTATTTT.

In DNA form, the CDR3 reads TGTGCCAGCAGTTTAGCGAACACCGGGGAGCTGTTTTTT. Its protein is CASSLANTGELFF. The chain employs TRBV27 and TRBJ2-2; no firm D call. V lost 2 bases and J 0 bases, leaving 1 base between the germline ends. The CDR3 consists of 13 residues. Per the germline V gene, CDR1 is MNHEY and CDR2 is SMNVEV (reference sequence).

In this sample, this clonotype is medium-sized (0.01 to 0.1%). The chain links TRBV14 to TRBJ2-1; no clear D gene. Trimming cost V 0 bases and J 0 bases, with 6 bases left between them. Germline lookup yields CDR1 SGHDN and CDR2 FVKESK. The CDR3 covers 15 residues. CDR3 in DNA: TGTGCCAGCAGCCAAGATCTGGGCTCCTACAATGAGCAGTTCTTC. Its protein is CASSQDLGSYNEQFF. The full variable domain, its missing parts supplied by reference TRBV14 and TRBJ2-1, is EAGVTQFPSHSVIEKGQTVTLRCDPISGHDNLYWYRRVMGKEIKFLLHFVKESKQDESGMPNNRFLAERTGGTYSTLKVQPAELEDSGVYFCASSQDLGSYNEQFFGPGTRLTVL.

Concerning this clonotype: Because the CDR3 is missing its conserved closing phenylalanine or tryptophan, this is likely a read error. It is unclear where the CDR3 begins or ends on the DNA, so no DNA is shown, and the CDR3 is as TCRdb lists it. The chain is built from TRBV15 and TRBJ2-7. Germline V gene sequence: CDR1 LNHNV, CDR2 YYDKDF (reference sequence). The CDR3 totals 13 residues, both ends included. This CDR3 reads CATSGGSLYEQYL.

By proportion, this clonotype is medium-sized (0.01 to 0.1%). The rearrangement uses TRBV7-8 and TRBJ2-3, with no clear D. Trimming stripped 0 bases from V and 5 bases from J, with 9 bases between. CDR3 length: 14 residues. Germline V lookup: CDR1 SGHVS, CDR2 FQNEAQ. The CDR3 DNA is TGTGCCAGCAGCTTAGCTTCCTGGGGAGATACGCAGTATTTT. It encodes CASSLASWGDTQYF.

This clonotype appeared many times. The rearrangement uses TRBV2 and TRBJ2-7, with 9 bases fitting TRBD1. V dropped 6 bases and J dropped 7; count of bases not matched to a gene: 10. Germline lookup yields CDR1 SNHLY and CDR2 FYNNEI. This CDR3 contains 14 residues. The CDR3 loop reads CASSERTGDVEQYF. In DNA form, the CDR3 reads TGTGCCAGCAGCGAAAGGACAGGGGATGTGGAGCAGTACTTC.

The gene calls are TRBV15 and TRBJ1-1; D is ambiguous. V was clipped by 5 bases and J by 11 bases, with 21 bases between them. Germline V CDR1 and CDR2: LNHNV, YYDKDF (reference sequence). This CDR3 contains 14 residues. CDR3 loop: CATSDPLQCILAFF. The CDR3, as DNA: TGTGCCACCAGCGATCCGTTACAGTGTATTTTGGCTTTCTTT.

The J gene is TRBJ2-1, the V gene TRBV6-1; the D gene is possibly TRBD2 (5 bases). CDR3 length equals 17 residues. V lost 11 bases, J lost 2 bases, and 25 bases lay in between. From germline, CDR1 is MNHNS and CDR2 SASEGT. The CDR3 DNA follows: TGTGCCGGCACTCCCGGGGATGATGCTAGGACCTACAATGAGCAGTTCTTC. Translation: CAGTPGDDARTYNEQFF.

The sample holds many counts of this clonotype. The chain recombines TRBV19 with TRBJ1-2, with D possibly matching TRBD1 (5 bases). Trimming stripped 7 bases from V and 4 bases from J, with 13 bases between. The V gene's germline CDR1 is LNHDA and CDR2 SQIVND (reference sequence). The CDR3 loop spans 13 amino acids. The CDR3 loop is CASTRDGIYGYTF. CDR3 bases: TGTGCCAGTACAAGGGACGGAATCTATGGCTACACCTTC.

This clonotype is medium-sized within its sample. This chain uses TRBV12-5 with TRBJ1-1; D gene uncertain. The CDR3 has 14 amino acids. Germline CDR1 LGHNT, CDR2 FRNRAP. V was shortened by 7 bases and J by 4 bases, with 16 bases between the two germline ends. The CDR3, as DNA: TGTGCTAGTGCCTCGGGAGGTCTGGCCACTGAAGCTTTCTTT. This sequence encodes CASASGGLATEAFF. Filled out from reference TRBV12-5 and TRBJ1-1, the complete variable domain reads DARVTQTPRHKVTEMGQEVTMRCQPILGHNTVFWYRQTMMQGLELLAYFRNRAPLDDSGMPKDRFSAEMPDATLATLKIQPSEPRDSAVYFCASASGGLATEAFFGQGTRLTVV.

V is TRBV4-2 and J is TRBJ1-5, with 9 bases lining up with TRBD1. CDR1 is LGHNA and CDR2 is YNFKEQ in the germline V gene. V lost 2 bases, J lost 6 bases, and 5 bases stayed unmatched. CDR3 length equals 15 residues. In DNA form, the CDR3 reads TGTGCCAGCAGCCAAAAGGACAGGGGACCTCAGCCCCAGCATTTT. This gives the protein CASSQKDRGPQPQHF.

The V gene is TRBV3-1, the J gene TRBJ2-7, with a weak D call TRBD2 (6 bases). V was clipped by 0 bases and J by 4 bases, with 19 bases between them. This CDR3 is 17 amino acids long. CDR1 and CDR2 (germline): LGHDT, YNNKEL (reference sequence). CDR3 loop: CASSQDPWQAGGYEQYF. In nucleotides, the CDR3 is TGTGCCAGCAGCCAAGATCCCTGGCAGGCCGGGGGTTACGAGCAGTACTTC.

The chain combines TRBV20-1 with TRBJ2-3; 14 bases fit TRBD2. The CDR3 sequence is 17 residues long. V gave up 3 bases and J gave up 2 bases; unmatched junction bases: 7. Looked up from germline, CDR1 is DFQATT and CDR2 is SNEGSKA (reference sequence). The CDR3 loop reads CSASGTSGSGATDTQYF. In nucleotides, the CDR3 is TGCAGTGCTAGTGGGACTAGCGGGAGTGGGGCCACAGATACGCAGTATTTT.

This rearrangement joins TRBV27 to TRBJ2-7; D is ambiguous. V was pared by 3 bases and J by 4 bases, with 13 bases between. The germline V gene encodes CDR1 MNHEY and CDR2 SMNVEV (reference sequence). The CDR3 has 14 residues. CDR3 sequence: CASSFLPEGYEQYF. CDR3 in DNA: TGTGCCAGCAGTTTCCTCCCTGAAGGGTACGAGCAGTACTTC.

The chain recombines TRBV27 with TRBJ1-5, with 8 bases matching TRBD1. The CDR3 consists of 14 residues. The trim removed 8 bases at V and 3 bases at J, leaving 6 bases unmatched. From germline, CDR1 is MNHEY and CDR2 SMNVEV (reference sequence). In nucleotides, the CDR3 is TGTGCCAGCCGAGACAGGGGAACCAATCAGCCCCAGCATTTT. Protein product: CASRDRGTNQPQHF.

In its sample, this clonotype is medium-sized (0.01 to 0.1%). J is TRBJ1-1 and V is TRBV12-3 or TRBV12-4, with D unclear. The CDR3 runs to 13 residues. Trimming removed 0 bases at V and 4 bases at J, with 6 bases between. CDR3 nucleotide sequence: TGTGCCAGCAGTTTAGCGTTTGGCACTGAAGCTTTCTTT. It codes for CASSLAFGTEAFF.

The V and J genes are TRBV20-1 and TRBJ2-1, with 9 positions matching TRBD2. The CDR3 has 14 amino acids. Germline CDR1 is DFQATT and CDR2 is SNEGSKA (reference sequence). Trimming at V came to 5 bases and at J to 8 bases, leaving 10 bases not matched to a gene. The CDR3 bases are TGCAGTGCTTCTCGCGGGAGGGCCTTGGATGAGCAGTTCTTC. The encoded protein is CSASRGRALDEQFF.

This clonotype was detected only a few times. This clone may be a read error of a much larger clone one base away. J is TRBJ2-7 and V is TRBV5-1; TRBD2 matches 10 bases. With V trimmed by 0 bases and J by 3 bases, 6 bases remained unmatched. Per germline, CDR1 SGHRS and CDR2 YFSETQ. This CDR3 has 16 amino acids. CDR3 protein: CASSLATSGHIYEQYF. CDR3 DNA: TGCGCCAGCAGCTTGGCGACTAGCGGGCACATCTACGAGCAGTACTTC.